The 2 T cell receptor beta chains presented below share a single source sample, sequenced in a study of cytomegalovirus exposure and HLA in healthy donors. Primers included in the PCR were 60 Vbeta and 13 Jbeta primers. The data were produced by immunoSEQ multiplex PCR, yet TCRdb's version contains in-frame clones alone and is incomplete. Among about 120,000 clones listed, over 70% were seen once. The sequencing input was PBMCs. The receptors shown here come from a woman aged 18-29 years in good health and CMV-seronegative.

The gene calls are TRBV4-3 and TRBJ1-5; D is uncertain. Trimming shortened V by 1 base and J by 0 bases, and 7 bases separated the two germline ends. Germline lookup yields CDR1 LGHNA and CDR2 YSLEER. CDR3 length equals 15 residues. This chain's CDR3 is CASSQGVNSNQPQHF. CDR3 DNA sequence: TGCGCCAGCAGCCAAGGTGTAAATAGCAATCAGCCCCAGCATTTT.

This clone occurred a few times. The rearrangement links TRBV4-1 to TRBJ2-1, with 7 nucleotides matching TRBD2. Germline CDR1 is MGHRA and CDR2 is YSYEKL. With V trimmed by 1 base and J by 9 bases, 18 bases remained unmatched. The CDR3 spans 18 residues. The CDR3 sequence is CASSQVEVAGVIGGEQFF. Written as DNA, the CDR3 is TGCGCCAGCAGCCAAGTGGAAGTGGCGGGAGTCATAGGCGGTGAGCAGTTCTTC.